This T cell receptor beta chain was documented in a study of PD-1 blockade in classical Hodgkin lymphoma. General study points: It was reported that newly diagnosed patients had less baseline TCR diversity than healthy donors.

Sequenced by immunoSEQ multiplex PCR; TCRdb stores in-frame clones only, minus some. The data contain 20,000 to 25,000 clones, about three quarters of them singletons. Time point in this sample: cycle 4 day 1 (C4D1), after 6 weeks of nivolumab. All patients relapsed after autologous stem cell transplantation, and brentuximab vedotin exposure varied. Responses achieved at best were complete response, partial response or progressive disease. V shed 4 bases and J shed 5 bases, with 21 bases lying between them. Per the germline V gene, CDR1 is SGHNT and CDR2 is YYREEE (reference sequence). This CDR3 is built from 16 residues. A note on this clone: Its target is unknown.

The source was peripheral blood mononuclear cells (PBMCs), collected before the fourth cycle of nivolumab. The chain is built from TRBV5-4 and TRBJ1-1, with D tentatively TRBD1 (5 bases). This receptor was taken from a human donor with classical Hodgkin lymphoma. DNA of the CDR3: TGTGCCAGCAGCCCCGGGGCTAACAACGGGAGGACTGAAGCTTTCTTT. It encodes CASSPGANNGRTEAFF. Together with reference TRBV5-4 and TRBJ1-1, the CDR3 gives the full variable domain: ETGVTQSPTHLIKTRGQQVTLRCSSQSGHNTVSWYQQALGQGPQFIFQYYREEENGRGNFPPRFSGLQFPNYSSELNVNALELDDSALYLCASSPGANNGRTEAFFGQGTRLTVV.